Listed here are 27 T cell receptor beta chains from one sample, sequenced in a study of blood T cell repertoires in COVID-19. Only in-frame clones appear in the TCRdb table, and some are missing; sequencing was by immunoSEQ multiplex PCR. Here the sample spans approximately 160,000 clones, around 85% being singletons. The sample was peripheral blood. Source of these receptors: a woman in her seventies with acute or convalescent COVID-19.

V and J are TRBV2 and TRBJ2-3; unclear D gene. CDR3 length: 11 residues. Germline CDR1 SNHLY, CDR2 FYNNEI. Trimming cost V 4 bases and J 4 bases, with 3 bases left between them. The CDR3 sequence: CASSVADTQYF. Here the CDR3 DNA reads TGTGCCAGCAGTGTAGCAGATACGCAGTATTTT.

V gene TRBV18 combines with J gene TRBJ2-1, with 8 bases aligning to TRBD1. V was clipped by 4 bases and J by 12 bases; unmatched bases: 5. The CDR3 sequence is 12 residues long. Germline V gene sequence: CDR1 KGHSH, CDR2 LQKENI. CDR3 sequence (DNA): TGTGCCAGCTCACGGACAGGGATGGTGCAGTTCTTC. This sequence encodes CASSRTGMVQFF.

V gene TRBV28 combines with J gene TRBJ2-5; 12 positions match TRBD1. Germline CDR1 and CDR2: MDHEN and SYDVKM. V trimming: 6 bases; J trimming: 5 bases; junction bases outside the gene matches: 16. The CDR3 spans 18 residues. The CDR3: CASSYIERDRGPSETQYF. CDR3 nucleotides: TGTGCCAGCAGCTATATAGAGAGGGACAGGGGGCCTTCTGAGACCCAGTACTTC.

The rearrangement joins TRBV6-1 to TRBJ1-6; D gene unclear. Germline V gives CDR1 MNHNS, CDR2 SASEGT. V lost 1 base and J lost 8, with 9 bases in between. The CDR3 loop spans 14 amino acids. The CDR3, as DNA: TGTGCCAGCAGTGAAGGCGGGGTTGATTCACCCCTCCACTTT. Encoded protein: CASSEGGVDSPLHF.

The V gene is TRBV9, the J gene TRBJ1-2; no clear D gene. The CDR3 runs 11 residues. Germline CDR1 reads SGDLS; CDR2 reads YYNGEE. V was trimmed by 3 bases and J by 6 bases, leaving 6 bases between them. As DNA, the CDR3 is TGTGCCAGCAGCGCCCACAATGGCTACACCTTC. Its translation is CASSAHNGYTF.

V gene TRBV9 combines with J gene TRBJ2-1; unclear D gene. The germline V and J ends were trimmed by 2 bases and 6 bases, with 12 bases remaining between them. This CDR3 is 14 amino acids long. CDR1 is SGDLS, CDR2 YYNGEE, per germline. In nucleotides, the CDR3 is TGTGCCAGCAGCGTCCACCCGACGGGCAATGAGCAGTTCTTC. It yields the protein CASSVHPTGNEQFF. Together with reference TRBV9 and TRBJ2-1, the CDR3 gives the full variable domain: DSGVTQTPKHLITATGQRVTLRCSPRSGDLSVYWYQQSLDQGLQFLIQYYNGEERAKGNILERFSAQQFPDLHSELNLSSLELGDSALYFCASSVHPTGNEQFFGPGTRLTVL.

The rearrangement links TRBV19 to TRBJ1-2; the match to TRBD1 covers 11 bases. This CDR3 is built from 17 residues. Per germline, CDR1 LNHDA and CDR2 SQIVND (reference sequence). The trim removed 5 bases at V and 4 bases at J, leaving 12 bases unmatched. The CDR3 is CASSLWTGGDRRYGYTF. CDR3 DNA sequence: TGTGCCAGTAGTCTCTGGACAGGGGGCGATCGACGCTATGGCTACACCTTC.

The CDR3 sequence is CASSQLGGTGELFF. CDR3 DNA sequence: TGTGCCAGCAGCCAATTGGGGGGTACCGGGGAGCTGTTTTTT. The chain joins TRBV3-1 (or the pseudogene TRBV3-2) to TRBJ2-2; D might be TRBD2 (6 bases). This CDR3 contains 14 residues. Germline CDR1 LGHDT, CDR2 YNNKEL (reference sequence). The ends were cut back, 2 bases at V and 5 bases at J, with 9 bases in the middle.

The gene calls are TRBV28 and TRBJ1-1, with 8 bases lining up with TRBD1. CDR3 length: 16 residues. Germline V gene lookup returns CDR1 MDHEN and CDR2 SYDVKM. Trimming at V came to 4 bases and at J to 0 bases, leaving 7 bases not matched to a gene. The CDR3 sequence is CASSSGRQGMNTEAFF. For the CDR3, the DNA is TGTGCCAGCAGTTCCGGCCGACAGGGGATGAACACTGAAGCTTTCTTT.

This chain joins TRBV3-1 (or the pseudogene TRBV3-2) and TRBJ1-6, with 7 bases fitting TRBD1. With 2 bases clipped from V and 8 bases from J, the junction kept 15 bases outside the gene matches. The germline V gene has CDR1 LGHDT and CDR2 YNNKEL (reference sequence). CDR3 length equals 18 residues. The CDR3 DNA is TGTGCCAGCAGCCAATTCCCACCGACAGGGAGGTCTCATTCACCCCTCCACTTT. The encoded protein is CASSQFPPTGRSHSPLHF.

J is TRBJ1-5 and V is TRBV2; a possible D gene is TRBD1 (5 bases). V lost 4 bases and J lost 6, with 13 bases in between. This CDR3 region has 14 residues. Germline assignment: CDR1 SNHLY and CDR2 FYNNEI. The CDR3 nucleotides read TGTGCCAGCAGTGTAGGGCTTCAGGGTCAGCCCCAGCATTTT. Its protein product is CASSVGLQGQPQHF.

The chain links TRBV19 to TRBJ1-5, with 7 bases identical to TRBD1. The CDR3 is made up of 15 amino acids. Germline trimming cut 4 bases from V and 0 bases from J; bases unmatched to any gene: 3. Per germline, CDR1 LNHDA and CDR2 SQIVND (reference sequence). The chain's CDR3 is CASSRQGNSNQPQHF. The DNA for the CDR3 is TGTGCCAGTAGTAGACAGGGAAATAGCAATCAGCCCCAGCATTTT.

In regard to this clone: Other DNA sequences of this sample code for an identical CDR3. The V call is TRBV18, the J call TRBJ2-3, with a tentative D call TRBD1 (6 bases). CDR3 length equals 14 residues. Trimming left V 3 bases short and J 1 base short, with 8 bases between. Per germline, CDR1 KGHSH and CDR2 LQKENI. The CDR3 nucleotides are TGTGCCAGCTCACCTAGGACAGGCACAGATACGCAGTATTTT. It yields the protein CASSPRTGTDTQYF.

The chain uses TRBV6-5 and TRBJ1-4; D is undetermined. The CDR3 is made up of 15 amino acids. V shed 8 bases and J shed 3 bases, with 16 bases lying between them. The germline gives CDR1 MNHEY, CDR2 SVGAGI. The CDR3 coding sequence is TGTGCCAGCTCTTCCTTCGGGGTGGCTAATGAAAAACTGTTTTTT. As protein: CASSSFGVANEKLFF.

The rearrangement uses TRBV9 and TRBJ2-1; 13 bases are a match to TRBD2. CDR1 and CDR2 (germline): SGDLS, YYNGEE. V lost 3 bases to trimming and J lost 7 bases; unmatched junction nucleotides: 10. There are 17 residues in the CDR3. The CDR3 is CASSARGRTSGSNEQFF. The CDR3 DNA reads TGTGCCAGCAGCGCGAGGGGGCGGACTAGCGGGAGTAATGAGCAGTTCTTC.

DNA of the CDR3: TGTGCCAGCAGAAGGGACAGCCCGGGAAACACCATATATTTT. Its translation is CASRRDSPGNTIYF. The rearrangement uses TRBV6-5 and TRBJ1-3; 7 nucleotides match TRBD1. The ends lost 6 bases at V and 4 bases at J; junction bases unmatched: 6. Germline values: CDR1 MNHEY, CDR2 SVGAGI. The CDR3 contains 14 residues.

V usage is TRBV7-3 and J usage is TRBJ2-1; 7 bases agree with TRBD1. Germline CDR1 is SGHTA and CDR2 is FQGTGA. The CDR3 runs to 13 residues. V shed 5 bases, J shed 6 bases, and the junction held 4 bases outside the gene matches. The CDR3 here is CASSTDRVNEQFF. Written as DNA, the CDR3 is TGTGCCAGCAGCACAGACAGGGTCAATGAGCAGTTCTTC. The variable domain in full, with the rest retrieved from reference TRBV7-3 and TRBJ2-1, is GAGVSQTPSNKVTEKGKYVELRCDPISGHTALYWYRQSLGQGPEFLIYFQGTGAADDSGLPNDRFFAVRPEGSVSTLKIQRTERGDSAVYLCASSTDRVNEQFFGPGTRLTVL.

The rearrangement uses TRBV27 and TRBJ2-3, with D unclear. CDR3 length equals 14 residues. V lost 0 bases and J lost 8, with 12 bases in between. Germline CDR1 is MNHEY and CDR2 is SMNVEV (reference sequence). CDR3 sequence: CASSLSTQRGTQYF. The CDR3 bases are TGTGCCAGCAGTTTATCTACCCAGCGAGGTACGCAGTATTTT.

The chain joins TRBV9 to TRBJ1-1; 11 positions match TRBD1. The germline V gene has CDR1 SGDLS and CDR2 YYNGEE. This CDR3 region has 15 residues. J lost 4 bases, V lost 4 bases, and 6 bases had no gene match. CDR3 in amino acids: CASSRTGTGGTEAFF. CDR3 in DNA: TGTGCCAGCAGCAGGACAGGGACAGGGGGCACTGAAGCTTTCTTT. Variable domain in full (rest from reference TRBV9 and TRBJ1-1): DSGVTQTPKHLITATGQRVTLRCSPRSGDLSVYWYQQSLDQGLQFLIQYYNGEERAKGNILERFSAQQFPDLHSELNLSSLELGDSALYFCASSRTGTGGTEAFFGQGTRLTVV.

The V gene is TRBV14, the J gene TRBJ1-2, with no clear D. V was shortened by 1 base and J by 1 base, with 13 bases between the two germline ends. The CDR3 runs to 16 residues. Germline CDR1 and CDR2: SGHDN and FVKESK. The CDR3 DNA reads TGTGCCAGCAGCCAAGCACGGATATCTAGTAACTATGGCTACACCTTC. Its protein product is CASSQARISSNYGYTF. Together with reference TRBV14 and TRBJ1-2, the CDR3 gives the full variable domain: EAGVTQFPSHSVIEKGQTVTLRCDPISGHDNLYWYRRVMGKEIKFLLHFVKESKQDESGMPNNRFLAERTGGTYSTLKVQPAELEDSGVYFCASSQARISSNYGYTFGSGTRLTVV.

The chain carries TRBV5-1 and TRBJ1-1; 10 bases align to TRBD1. The V segment lost 2 bases and the J segment 6 bases; nucleotides outside the gene matches: 7. The germline V gene encodes CDR1 SGHRS and CDR2 YFSETQ. The CDR3 loop spans 15 amino acids. CDR3 sequence reads: CASSFSTGGSSEAFF. In DNA form, the CDR3 reads TGCGCCAGCAGCTTTTCGACAGGGGGCTCCTCTGAAGCTTTCTTT.

The chain recombines TRBV4-2 with TRBJ2-3, with TRBD2 as a possible D gene (6 bases). V gave up 2 bases and J gave up 3 bases, with 15 bases separating them. CDR3 length: 16 residues. Germline V gene sequence: CDR1 LGHNA, CDR2 YNFKEQ. CDR3 sequence reads: CASSQTIPGRTDTQYF. The CDR3 DNA reads as TGTGCCAGCAGCCAAACGATCCCTGGGAGGACAGATACGCAGTATTTT.

The chain recombines TRBV15 with TRBJ1-4; D is unclear. In germline, CDR1 is LNHNV, CDR2 YYDKDF (reference sequence). V lost 3 bases, J lost 7 bases, and 15 bases lay in between. This CDR3 spans 15 amino acids. The CDR3 sequence is CATSRTGEGSEKLFF. The CDR3 bases are TGTGCCACCAGCAGGACCGGAGAAGGCAGTGAAAAACTGTTTTTT.

The J gene is TRBJ1-2, the V gene TRBV3-1 (or the pseudogene TRBV3-2); 7 bases line up with TRBD1. In germline, CDR1 is LGHDT, CDR2 YNNKEL (reference sequence). This CDR3 has 15 residues. The V segment lost 0 bases and the J segment 5 bases; nucleotides outside the gene matches: 6. CDR3 DNA: TGTGCCAGCAGCCAAGAGTCAGGGGGGACGTATGGCTACACCTTC. Encoded protein: CASSQESGGTYGYTF.

V usage is TRBV7-2 and J usage is TRBJ2-1; weak D call: TRBD1 (5 bases). The V end lost 3 bases, the J end lost 4 bases, and 7 bases lay between the germline ends. The CDR3 sequence is 13 residues long. From germline, CDR1 is SGHTA and CDR2 FQGNSA. This chain's CDR3 is CASSFQGYNEQFF. The CDR3 DNA is TGTGCCAGCAGCTTCCAGGGATACAATGAGCAGTTCTTC.

This chain uses TRBV3-1 (or the pseudogene TRBV3-2) with TRBJ1-3, with no clear D. Germline assignment: CDR1 LGHDT and CDR2 YNNKEL (reference sequence). V was clipped by 1 base and J by 4 bases, with 2 bases between them. CDR3 length: 12 residues. Here the CDR3 DNA reads TGTGCCAGCAGCCAAGTAGGAAACACCATATATTTT. Its translation is CASSQVGNTIYF.

This rearrangement joins TRBV5-1 to TRBJ2-2; TRBD1 agrees at 8 bases. CDR1 SGHRS and CDR2 YFSETQ come from the germline V gene. Unmatched junction bases numbered 8, after V lost 2 bases and J lost 5 bases. There are 16 residues in the CDR3. CDR3 nucleotide sequence: TGCGCCAGCAGCTTTCAGGGGGCCGCGGCGACCGGGGAGCTGTTTTTT. Translating it yields CASSFQGAAATGELFF.